The rows below give T cell receptor beta chains drawn from one sample of a study of blood T cell repertoires in COVID-19. Method: immunoSEQ multiplex PCR; TCRdb's copy keeps in-frame clones and lacks some. The table has 250,000 to 350,000 clones, around 89% seen once. The sequencing input was peripheral blood. Receptor source: a woman aged 60 to 75 with acute or convalescent COVID-19. Both conserved end residues are trimmed from each CDR3. Each record gives: J gene, V gene, CDR3 protein.

j_gene: TRBJ1-1
v_gene: TRBV5-5
CDR3aa: ASSSRTVNTEAF

j_gene: TRBJ2-1
v_gene: TRBV9
CDR3aa: ASSPRDFSYNEQF

j_gene: TRBJ2-5
v_gene: TRBV24-1
CDR3aa: ATSYGGTSGGQETQY

j_gene: TRBJ1-4
v_gene: TRBV18
CDR3aa: ASSEQGGEKLF

j_gene: TRBJ2-1
v_gene: TRBV5-4
CDR3aa: ASSLTGNEQF

j_gene: TRBJ2-2
v_gene: TRBV27
CDR3aa: ASRTSGTNTGELF

j_gene: TRBJ2-7
v_gene: TRBV7-7
CDR3aa: ASSLGGREAEQY

j_gene: TRBJ2-7
v_gene: TRBV3-1/TRBV3-2
CDR3aa: ASSRDRSSYEQY

j_gene: TRBJ2-4
v_gene: TRBV11-2
CDR3aa: ASSPRQGLAKNIQY

j_gene: TRBJ2-7
v_gene: TRBV10-1
CDR3aa: ASSESYDSSYEQY

j_gene: TRBJ2-3
v_gene: TRBV9
CDR3aa: ASSPRTGTHETDTQY

j_gene: TRBJ1-1
v_gene: TRBV29-1
CDR3aa: SVPRGVTGANTEAF

j_gene: TRBJ1-3
v_gene: TRBV18
CDR3aa: ASSLTGMQLSGNTIY

j_gene: TRBJ1-3
v_gene: TRBV7-6
CDR3aa: ASSLDWAGGPPGNTIY

j_gene: TRBJ1-2
v_gene: TRBV3-1/TRBV3-2
CDR3aa: ASSQGLLPQWYT

j_gene: TRBJ2-2
v_gene: TRBV29-1
CDR3aa: SGGADLTGELF

j_gene: TRBJ1-5
v_gene: TRBV28
CDR3aa: ASSFIGISNQPQH

j_gene: TRBJ2-1
v_gene: TRBV18
CDR3aa: ASSPPSRGYNEQF

j_gene: TRBJ2-2
v_gene: TRBV2
CDR3aa: ASSEGAAGPGELF

j_gene: TRBJ1-4
v_gene: TRBV7-6
CDR3aa: ASSPLPSATNEKLF

j_gene: TRBJ2-2
v_gene: TRBV5-1
CDR3aa: ASSAIAGGGANTGELF

j_gene: TRBJ2-3
v_gene: TRBV7-3
CDR3aa: ASSYDRGRPDTQY

j_gene: TRBJ1-2
v_gene: TRBV2
CDR3aa: ASSSSVQGAHGYT

j_gene: TRBJ2-7
v_gene: TRBV7-8
CDR3aa: ASRTGTIGEQY

j_gene: TRBJ1-5
v_gene: TRBV9
CDR3aa: ASSPGTGLSNQPQH

j_gene: TRBJ1-3
v_gene: TRBV5-4
CDR3aa: ASSSGTEPSGNTIY

j_gene: TRBJ2-5
v_gene: TRBV7-9
CDR3aa: ASSLKETQY

j_gene: TRBJ1-5
v_gene: TRBV5-6
CDR3aa: ASSFRGQGNQPQH

j_gene: TRBJ1-3
v_gene: TRBV4-1
CDR3aa: ASSQPGTGGNTIY

j_gene: TRBJ2-3
v_gene: TRBV28
CDR3aa: ASSLGTGGLDTQY

j_gene: TRBJ2-1
v_gene: TRBV7-3
CDR3aa: ASSPLAGGFSEQF

j_gene: TRBJ2-1
v_gene: TRBV25-1
CDR3aa: ASSGSGGYYNEQF

j_gene: TRBJ2-1
v_gene: TRBV29-1
CDR3aa: SVETLSSYNEQF

j_gene: TRBJ1-4
v_gene: TRBV7-2
CDR3aa: ASSPRTASPEKLF

j_gene: TRBJ2-3
v_gene: TRBV7-3
CDR3aa: ASSLPGGSSTDTQY

j_gene: TRBJ1-5
v_gene: TRBV10-3
CDR3aa: AISGGTGDQPQH

j_gene: TRBJ2-5
v_gene: TRBV30
CDR3aa: AWRKQGQETQY

j_gene: TRBJ2-7
v_gene: TRBV3-1/TRBV3-2
CDR3aa: ASSQDSLPSYEQY

j_gene: TRBJ1-2
v_gene: TRBV5-4
CDR3aa: ASSSRQSYGYT

j_gene: TRBJ2-2
v_gene: TRBV2
CDR3aa: ASIPIQANTGELF

j_gene: TRBJ2-2
v_gene: TRBV2
CDR3aa: ASSDPREVNTGELF

j_gene: TRBJ1-1
v_gene: TRBV7-2
CDR3aa: ASSWGQGTEAF

j_gene: TRBJ1-2
v_gene: TRBV7-8
CDR3aa: ASSSNRQGRSGYT

j_gene: TRBJ2-1
v_gene: TRBV6-4
CDR3aa: ASSVQPLTAVGNEQF

j_gene: TRBJ1-3
v_gene: TRBV6-5
CDR3aa: ASRLEGDSGNTIY

j_gene: TRBJ1-2
v_gene: TRBV7-9
CDR3aa: ASSLQGARGYT

j_gene: TRBJ2-2
v_gene: TRBV24-1
CDR3aa: ATSDTGPTGELF

j_gene: TRBJ2-1
v_gene: TRBV7-2
CDR3aa: ASLRGFVYNEQF

j_gene: TRBJ1-3
v_gene: TRBV9
CDR3aa: ASSVAVSGNTIY

j_gene: TRBJ2-7
v_gene: TRBV9
CDR3aa: ASSRGTGAYEQY

j_gene: TRBJ1-2
v_gene: TRBV4-1
CDR3aa: ASSQDEGTGNGYT